These T cell receptor beta chains were read from a single sample in a study of intratumoral heterogeneity in liver cancer. Data came from immunoSEQ multiplex PCR; TCRdb stores just in-frame clones and leaves some out. Of approximately 6,700 clones listed, about 50% are singletons. Sample: tumor tissue, taken before any cancer treatment. These receptors were obtained from a man in his 70s with hepatocellular carcinoma. CDR3s include the opening cysteine and the closing phenylalanine or tryptophan. The D gene is left open where the match is weak. Expanded clones are given a class, and other clones once, few, many or no size at all.

>-|TRBV9|TRBJ1-2|TRBD1
CASSVDQGASGYTF
TGTGCCAGCAGCGTAGACCAGGGGGCTAGTGGCTACACCTTC
>-|TRBV5-1|TRBJ2-3|-
CASSLEPGRDTQYF
TGCGCCAGCAGCTTGGAGCCGGGGCGCGATACGCAGTATTTT
>medium-sized|TRBV4-2|TRBJ1-1|-
CASSQDSTEAFF
TGTGCCAGCAGCCAAGACAGCACTGAAGCTTTCTTT
>-|TRBV6-5|TRBJ2-5|-
CASSFRPVQETQYF
TGTGCCAGCAGCTTTAGACCCGTCCAAGAGACCCAGTACTTC
>-|TRBV2|TRBJ1-1|TRBD1
CASSEVTLGQGAGAFF
TGTGCCAGCAGTGAAGTTACATTGGGACAGGGGGCTGGAGCTTTCTTT
>-|TRBV5-1|TRBJ2-5|TRBD2
CASSLGLARETQYF
TGCGCCAGCAGCCTCGGACTAGCTCGAGAGACCCAGTACTTC
>large|TRBV18|TRBJ1-1|TRBD1
CASSPFQGALDTEAFF
TGTGCCAGCTCACCTTTTCAGGGGGCGCTGGACACTGAAGCTTTCTTT
>-|TRBV5-1|TRBJ2-6|TRBD1
CASSRDSTSGANVLTF
TGCGCCAGCAGCCGGGACAGTACCTCTGGGGCCAACGTCCTGACTTTC
>-|TRBV5-6|TRBJ1-1|-
CASFSNTEAFF
TGTGCCAGCTTTTCGAACACTGAAGCTTTCTTT
>-|TRBV7-2|TRBJ2-7|TRBD2
CASSSSSGGAVHEQYF
TGTGCCAGCAGCTCAAGTAGCGGGGGGGCCGTCCACGAGCAGTACTTC
>once|TRBV29-1|TRBJ1-1|TRBD1
CSDTTGGGITEAFF
TGCAGCGACACTACAGGGGGAGGGATCACTGAAGCTTTCTTT
>-|TRBV12-5|TRBJ1-3|-
CASGFITGQYSGNTIYF
TGTGCTAGTGGTTTCATTACGGGCCAATACTCTGGAAACACCATATATTTT
>-|TRBV7-2|TRBJ1-2|-
CASSPPGGGTGGYTF
TGTGCCAGCAGCCCCCCCGGGGGGGGGACGGGCGGCTACACCTTC
>-|TRBV27|TRBJ2-7|TRBD1
CASSLLPGTGTYEQYF
TGTGCCAGCAGTTTACTCCCCGGGACAGGGACCTACGAGCAGTACTTC
>-|TRBV19|TRBJ1-1|-
CASSIGNVMNTEAFF
TGTGCCAGTAGTATAGGTAACGTCATGAACACTGAAGCTTTCTTT
>-|TRBV24-1|TRBJ2-3|-
CATSGGPSDTQYF
TGTGCCACCAGCGGGGGCCCAAGCGATACGCAGTATTTT
>medium-sized|TRBV6-6|TRBJ1-5|-
CASSYGKTNQPQHF
TGTGCCAGCAGTTACGGGAAGACCAATCAGCCCCAGCATTTT
>-|TRBV4-2|TRBJ2-2|TRBD2
CASSPTPFGGGTTGELFF
TGTGCCAGCAGCCCAACACCTTTCGGCGGGGGAACCACCGGGGAGCTGTTTTTT
>-|TRBV6-2/TRBV6-3|TRBJ2-1|-
CASSYHRISYNEQFF
TGTGCCAGCAGTTACCACAGGATTTCCTACAATGAGCAGTTCTTC
>-|TRBV10-1|TRBJ2-7|-
CASSARDEQYF
TGCGCCAGCAGTGCCAGGGACGAGCAGTACTTC
>few|TRBV5-6|TRBJ2-1|-
CASSYMTANEQFF
TGTGCCAGCAGCTACATGACAGCAAATGAGCAGTTCTTC
>-|TRBV4-1|TRBJ1-2|-
CASSQERVRGYTF
TGCGCCAGCAGCCAAGAAAGGGTACGAGGCTACACCTTC
>once|TRBV18|TRBJ1-5|TRBD1
CASSAGGSQPQHF
TGTGCCAGCTCAGCAGGGGGCTCTCAGCCCCAGCATTTT
>-|TRBV9|TRBJ1-1|-
CASSGRGPNTEAFF
TGTGCCAGCAGCGGACGAGGGCCGAACACTGAAGCTTTCTTT
>-|TRBV5-4|TRBJ2-7|TRBD2
CASSLAGGNEQYF
TGTGCCAGCAGCTTGGCCGGGGGGAACGAGCAGTACTTC
>-|TRBV6-1|TRBJ2-7|TRBD1
CASSDSPDRATYEQYF
TGTGCCAGCAGTGATTCCCCGGACAGGGCAACCTACGAGCAGTACTTC
>medium-sized|TRBV4-1|TRBJ2-7|-
CASSHQGRSYEQYF
TGCGCCAGCAGCCACCAGGGTCGTAGCTACGAGCAGTACTTC
>-|TRBV20-1|TRBJ1-1|-
CSARDAGAFF
TGCAGTGCTAGAGATGCGGGCGCTTTCTTT
>-|TRBV27|TRBJ2-1|TRBD2
CASSFGRGSSYNEQFF
TGTGCCAGCAGTTTTGGGCGGGGGAGCTCCTACAATGAGCAGTTCTTC
>few|TRBV30|TRBJ2-5|-
CAWSVWGAETQYF
TGTGCCTGGAGTGTCTGGGGGGCAGAGACCCAGTACTTC
>-|TRBV10-3|TRBJ1-2|TRBD1
CAISEPGTGVDSYGYTF
TGTGCCATCAGTGAGCCAGGGACAGGGGTGGATAGCTATGGCTACACCTTC
>medium-sized|TRBV7-3|TRBJ1-5|-
CASSLSGARGEPQHF
TGTGCCAGCAGCTTATCAGGGGCCCGAGGAGAGCCCCAGCATTTT
>few|TRBV6-5|TRBJ1-6|-
CASRSGTSPLHF
TGTGCCAGCAGATCTGGGACTTCACCCCTCCACTTT
>-|TRBV20-1|TRBJ2-7|TRBD1
CSASPRGLFYEQYF
TGCAGTGCTAGTCCCAGGGGGCTGTTCTACGAGCAGTACTTC
>-|TRBV15|TRBJ1-1|-
CATSLRGRWAEAFF
TGTGCCACCAGCTTACGGGGGCGGTGGGCTGAAGCTTTCTTT
>-|TRBV7-8|TRBJ2-4|TRBD1
CASSKTGIGIQYF
TGTGCCAGCAGCAAGACAGGGATTGGCATTCAGTACTTC
>medium-sized|TRBV5-4|TRBJ1-4|TRBD1
CASSLTGGNEKLFF
TGTGCCAGCAGCCTAACAGGGGGCAATGAAAAACTGTTTTTT
>-|TRBV19|TRBJ1-2|TRBD1
CASSMVGQGYGYTF
TGTGCCAGTAGTATGGTAGGACAGGGCTATGGCTACACCTTC
>medium-sized|TRBV6-2/TRBV6-3|TRBJ1-1|-
CASSFGVGTEAFF
TGTGCCAGCAGTTTCGGGGTTGGCACTGAAGCTTTCTTT
>few|TRBV9|TRBJ1-1|-
CASSVGTWDGERAFF
TGTGCCAGCAGCGTAGGGACCTGGGACGGTGAGCGGGCTTTCTTT
>-|TRBV3-1/TRBV3-2|TRBJ2-5|TRBD1
CASSQDGTGVETQYF
TGTGCCAGCAGCCAAGATGGGACAGGGGTGGAGACCCAGTACTTC
>few|TRBV2|TRBJ1-1|-
CATGMRGYGEAFF
TGTGCCACGGGCATGAGGGGGTACGGGGAAGCTTTCTTT
>medium-sized|TRBV6-5|TRBJ2-7|TRBD1
CASSYSGQGSYEQYF
TGTGCCAGCAGTTACTCGGGACAGGGAAGCTACGAGCAGTACTTC
>-|TRBV19|TRBJ2-3|TRBD2
CASSRGGGTDTQYF
TGTGCCAGTAGCCGTGGGGGGGGGACAGATACGCAGTATTTT
>medium-sized|TRBV3-1/TRBV3-2|TRBJ2-3|TRBD2
CASSQPARGGTQYF
TGTGCCAGCAGCCAACCAGCCCGGGGGGGTACGCAGTATTTT
>-|TRBV7-3|TRBJ2-3|-
CASSLGGARTDTQYF
TGTGCCAGCAGCTTAGGCGGGGCGCGCACAGATACGCAGTATTTT
>-|TRBV6-5|TRBJ2-1|-
CASSYSRAFSYNEQFF
TGTGCCAGCAGTTACTCCCGGGCCTTCTCCTACAATGAGCAGTTCTTC
>few|TRBV11-3|TRBJ2-2|TRBD2
CASSPRLAGGLGTGELFF
TGTGCCAGCAGCCCCCGACTAGCGGGGGGGCTTGGCACCGGGGAGCTGTTTTTT
>-|TRBV11-1|TRBJ2-5|-
CASSLGGQLAQYF
TGTGCCAGCAGCTTAGGGGGGCAGCTGGCCCAGTACTTC
>-|TRBV4-3|TRBJ2-3|-
CASSQRQVGTDTQYF
TGCGCCAGCAGCCAACGACAGGTTGGAACAGATACGCAGTATTTT